This T cell receptor (beta chain) was profiled in a study of tumor-infiltrating lymphocytes in oesophageal squamous cell carcinoma. Of note for this clonotype: One end of the junction is discordant with germline, which a read error may explain.

TCRdb itself ran the PCR reads through MiXCR, one entry per CDR3 protein. The sample consists of 8,500 to 9,000 distinct CDR3 sequences, 66% of them appearing once. Source material: esophageal tumor tissue. The TCR sequence derives from a female donor with esophageal squamous cell carcinoma.

The CDR3 spells CASEVSGGAFNF. CDR3 nucleotide sequence: TGTGCCAGCGAAGTGTCCGGGGGGGCTTTTAACTTC. The chain employs TRBV6-6 and TRBJ2-6, with 8 bases lining up with TRBD2. CDR3 length: 12 residues. Looked up from germline, CDR1 is MNHNY and CDR2 is SVGAGI (reference sequence).